This T cell receptor (beta chain) is from a study of T cells in Graves' hyperthyroidism and ophthalmopathy. Study-level results: Blood also showed most of the thyroid clonotypes that were expanded above 0.001. Stable hyperthyroidism and ophthalmopathy were separated using 13 V-J signatures.

RNA transcripts served as the template for amplifying TCR beta CDR3 regions. When the TCR CDR3 underwent first-round RT-PCR, the HTBI primer set was used. Via MiXCR, TCRdb re-called the multiplex PCR reads, giving one row per CDR3 protein. Seen here are approximately 620,000 distinct CDR3 sequences, about 15% observed once, and the top ten hold more than 5%. This clonotype was seen many times. Its antigen is undetermined. The CDR3 is 15 amino acids. Germline V CDR1 and CDR2: SGHVS, FQNEAQ. V lost 5 bases, J lost 2 bases, and 8 bases stayed unmatched. The sequence derives from a woman aged 30 to 39 with Graves' hyperthyroidism that later progressed to Graves' ophthalmopathy. The chain couples TRBV7-8 to TRBJ2-7; 8 bases agree with TRBD1. The sample was blood. As DNA, the CDR3 is TGTGCCAGCAGCAAACACCGGGACAGGCCCTACGAGCAGTACTTC. Encoded protein: CASSKHRDRPYEQYF. Supplemented by reference TRBV7-8 and TRBJ2-7, the full variable domain reads GAGVSQSPRYKVAKRGQDVALRCDPISGHVSLFWYQQALGQGPEFLTYFQNEAQLDKSGLPSDRFFAERPEGSVSTLKIQRTQQEDSAVYLCASSKHRDRPYEQYFGPGTRLTVT.